The rows below give T cell receptor beta chains drawn from one sample of a study of cytomegalovirus exposure and HLA in healthy donors. Method: immunoSEQ multiplex PCR; TCRdb's copy keeps in-frame clones and lacks some. The data contain about 160,000 clones, about 85% of them seen just once; the ten biggest clones take up approximately 2%. The specimen was PBMCs. All receptors derive from a man aged 18 to 35 in good health and CMV-seropositive. The CDR3 runs from the conserved cysteine through the conserved F or W. The D gene is left open where the match is weak. The size of a clone is reported for some rows only, either as once, few or many, or as a class for expanded clones.

clone size: .
D gene: TRBD1
V gene: TRBV5-1
J gene: TRBJ1-4
CDR3 DNA: TGCGCCAGCAGCTCCGGACAGGGACAAGGCGAAAAACTGTTTTTT
CDR3 protein: CASSSGQGQGEKLFF

clone size: .
D gene: TRBD2
V gene: TRBV13
J gene: TRBJ2-7
CDR3 DNA: TGTGCCAGCCTACAGCGGGGGGGTTACGAGCAGTACTTC
CDR3 protein: CASLQRGGYEQYF

clone size: .
D gene: .
V gene: TRBV5-1
J gene: TRBJ2-1
CDR3 DNA: TGCGCCAGCAGTAGAAATCCGGGGAATGAGCAGTTCTTC
CDR3 protein: CASSRNPGNEQFF

clone size: .
D gene: TRBD2
V gene: TRBV29-1
J gene: TRBJ2-1
CDR3 DNA: TGCAGCGTGACGGGGACTAGCGGGGGTGGGGAGCAGTTCTTC
CDR3 protein: CSVTGTSGGGEQFF

clone size: .
D gene: .
V gene: TRBV2
J gene: TRBJ1-2
CDR3 DNA: TGTGCCAGCAGCACCACTGACACGAGAGGGGGCTACACCTTC
CDR3 protein: CASSTTDTRGGYTF

clone size: .
D gene: .
V gene: TRBV2
J gene: TRBJ1-5
CDR3 DNA: TGTGCCAGCAGCCTATCCCCCCCCCGATATAGCGATCAGCCCCAGCATTTT
CDR3 protein: CASSLSPPRYSDQPQHF

clone size: .
D gene: .
V gene: TRBV19
J gene: TRBJ1-2
CDR3 DNA: TGTGCCAGTAGTCGCCAGGGTCATGGCTACACCTTC
CDR3 protein: CASSRQGHGYTF

clone size: once
D gene: TRBD1
V gene: TRBV6-6
J gene: TRBJ1-2
CDR3 DNA: TGTGCCAGCAGTTACTCCCCCCGGACAGGGGACGGCTACACCTTC
CDR3 protein: CASSYSPRTGDGYTF

clone size: .
D gene: .
V gene: TRBV11-3
J gene: TRBJ1-1
CDR3 DNA: TGTGCCAGCAGCTTAGGTCCGGGCACTGAAGCTTTCTTT
CDR3 protein: CASSLGPGTEAFF

clone size: .
D gene: .
V gene: TRBV6-5
J gene: TRBJ1-1
CDR3 DNA: TGTGCCAGCAGTTACGTCCCACGGGCTGAAGCTTTCTTT
CDR3 protein: CASSYVPRAEAFF

clone size: .
D gene: .
V gene: TRBV5-4
J gene: TRBJ2-5
CDR3 DNA: TGTGCCAGCAGCTTGGGTCACAGGGCGGAAGAGACCCAGTACTTC
CDR3 protein: CASSLGHRAEETQYF

clone size: .
D gene: .
V gene: TRBV19
J gene: TRBJ2-5
CDR3 DNA: TGTGCCAGTAGAATACAGGGCCAAGAGACCCAGTACTTC
CDR3 protein: CASRIQGQETQYF

clone size: .
D gene: TRBD1
V gene: TRBV30
J gene: TRBJ2-3
CDR3 DNA: TGTGCCTGGGGCCCCGGGACAGGGAAAAATACGCAGTATTTT
CDR3 protein: CAWGPGTGKNTQYF

clone size: .
D gene: TRBD2
V gene: TRBV5-1
J gene: TRBJ2-5
CDR3 DNA: TGCGCCAGCAGCTTGGAGACTAGCGGCCAAGAGACCCAGTACTTC
CDR3 protein: CASSLETSGQETQYF

clone size: .
D gene: .
V gene: TRBV18
J gene: TRBJ1-3
CDR3 DNA: TGTGCCAGCTCACCACCGACTCCTCGGTCACTCTCTGGAAACACCATATATTTT
CDR3 protein: CASSPPTPRSLSGNTIYF

clone size: .
D gene: .
V gene: TRBV6-1
J gene: TRBJ1-5
CDR3 DNA: TGTGCCAGCAGTGGGTTGCAGTATAGCAATCAGCCCCAGCATTTT
CDR3 protein: CASSGLQYSNQPQHF

clone size: .
D gene: TRBD1
V gene: TRBV16
J gene: TRBJ1-1
CDR3 DNA: TGTGCCAGCAGCCCCCGGACAGGGGGCCGGGACACTGAAGCTTTCTTT
CDR3 protein: CASSPRTGGRDTEAFF

clone size: .
D gene: .
V gene: TRBV15
J gene: TRBJ1-2
CDR3 DNA: TGTGCCACCAGCAGAGATGGGAGGGACGGCTACACCTTC
CDR3 protein: CATSRDGRDGYTF

clone size: once
D gene: TRBD1
V gene: TRBV4-3
J gene: TRBJ1-2
CDR3 DNA: TGCGCCAGCAGCCAAGAACGGGACAGGGGATATGGCTACACCTTC
CDR3 protein: CASSQERDRGYGYTF

clone size: .
D gene: .
V gene: TRBV7-9
J gene: TRBJ1-4
CDR3 DNA: TGTTCCAGCAGCTTGGTCGGTGAAAAACTGTTTTTT
CDR3 protein: CSSSLVGEKLFF

clone size: .
D gene: .
V gene: TRBV11-2
J gene: TRBJ2-1
CDR3 DNA: TGTGCCAGCAGGCCGGGACGGGCGGGAAATGAGCAGTTCTTC
CDR3 protein: CASRPGRAGNEQFF

clone size: .
D gene: .
V gene: TRBV4-3
J gene: TRBJ1-1
CDR3 DNA: TGCGCCAGCAGCCTTCGCAGGGATTCGAACACTGAAGCTTTCTTT
CDR3 protein: CASSLRRDSNTEAFF

clone size: .
D gene: TRBD2
V gene: TRBV19
J gene: TRBJ2-3
CDR3 DNA: TGTGCCAGTAGTGATCCTGGCGGGGGAGGAGATACGCAGTATTTT
CDR3 protein: CASSDPGGGGDTQYF

clone size: .
D gene: TRBD2
V gene: TRBV5-4
J gene: TRBJ2-5
CDR3 DNA: TGTGCCAGCAGCTTGATCGGACTAGCGGAAGAGACCCAGTACTTC
CDR3 protein: CASSLIGLAEETQYF

clone size: few
D gene: TRBD1
V gene: TRBV6-5
J gene: TRBJ1-4
CDR3 DNA: TGTGCCAGCAGTCGGACAGGGGAGGTAGAAAAACTGTTTTTT
CDR3 protein: CASSRTGEVEKLFF

clone size: .
D gene: .
V gene: TRBV4-1
J gene: TRBJ1-3
CDR3 DNA: TGCGCCAGCAGCCAACAGGACAACTCTGGAAACACCATATATTTT
CDR3 protein: CASSQQDNSGNTIYF

clone size: .
D gene: TRBD1
V gene: TRBV7-8
J gene: TRBJ1-6
CDR3 DNA: TGTGCCAGCAGCCGACCAAAAAGGGACAGCCATTCACCCCTCCACTTT
CDR3 protein: CASSRPKRDSHSPLHF

clone size: few
D gene: TRBD1
V gene: TRBV18
J gene: TRBJ1-5
CDR3 DNA: TGTGCCAGCTCACGACAGGGTAATAGCAATCAGCCCCAGCATTTT
CDR3 protein: CASSRQGNSNQPQHF

clone size: .
D gene: .
V gene: TRBV5-1
J gene: TRBJ1-1
CDR3 DNA: TGCGCCAGCAGCTTTACAGGGAGGGACACTGAAGCTTTCTTT
CDR3 protein: CASSFTGRDTEAFF

clone size: .
D gene: TRBD2
V gene: TRBV13
J gene: TRBJ2-3
CDR3 DNA: TGTGCCAGCAGGGGACTAGCGGGGGGGCGGGTTTACCAGGCAGATACGCAGTATTTT
CDR3 protein: CASRGLAGGRVYQADTQYF

clone size: once
D gene: .
V gene: TRBV6-6
J gene: TRBJ1-1
CDR3 DNA: TGTGCCAGCACCCGATACGGTGAAGCTTTCTTT
CDR3 protein: CASTRYGEAFF

clone size: .
D gene: TRBD1
V gene: TRBV2
J gene: TRBJ2-1
CDR3 DNA: TGTGCCAGCACCAAACCGGGACAGAGATACAATGAGCAGTTCTTC
CDR3 protein: CASTKPGQRYNEQFF

clone size: .
D gene: .
V gene: TRBV14
J gene: TRBJ1-1
CDR3 DNA: TGTGCCAGCAGCCAAGGACGGAGGATAACTGAAGCTTTCTTT
CDR3 protein: CASSQGRRITEAFF

clone size: .
D gene: .
V gene: TRBV25-1
J gene: TRBJ2-1
CDR3 DNA: TGTGCCAGCAGTGAATCTCCGGGGGGCCGTCCCAATGAGCAGTTCTTC
CDR3 protein: CASSESPGGRPNEQFF

clone size: .
D gene: TRBD1
V gene: TRBV5-1
J gene: TRBJ2-2
CDR3 DNA: TGCGCCAGCACCTTTGACAGGGAAGGCGGGGAGCTGTTTTTT
CDR3 protein: CASTFDREGGELFF

clone size: .
D gene: TRBD2
V gene: TRBV6-6
J gene: TRBJ2-5
CDR3 DNA: TGTGCCAGCAGACTGGGGGGGGAGGAGACCCAGTACTTC
CDR3 protein: CASRLGGEETQYF

clone size: .
D gene: .
V gene: TRBV19
J gene: TRBJ2-3
CDR3 DNA: TGTGCCAGTAGTATGCGGCAGTTAAGGACAGATACGCAGTATTTT
CDR3 protein: CASSMRQLRTDTQYF

clone size: .
D gene: .
V gene: TRBV7-2
J gene: TRBJ1-5
CDR3 DNA: TGTGCCAGCAGCCCATGGGGGGATAGCAATCAGCCCCAGCATTTT
CDR3 protein: CASSPWGDSNQPQHF

clone size: .
D gene: .
V gene: TRBV9
J gene: TRBJ1-1
CDR3 DNA: TGTGCCAGCAGCGTAGGCCCGGGAACTGAAGCTTTCTTT
CDR3 protein: CASSVGPGTEAFF

clone size: .
D gene: .
V gene: TRBV7-9
J gene: TRBJ2-1
CDR3 DNA: TGTGCCAGCAGCTTAGCGGGCAGATACAATGAGCAGTTCTTC
CDR3 protein: CASSLAGRYNEQFF

clone size: once
D gene: .
V gene: TRBV6-5
J gene: TRBJ2-3
CDR3 DNA: TGTGCCAGCAGACCCCGCCGGACAGATACGCAGTATTTT
CDR3 protein: CASRPRRTDTQYF

clone size: once
D gene: .
V gene: TRBV27
J gene: TRBJ2-6
CDR3 DNA: TGTGCCAGCAGACGGGTCTCTGGGGCCAACGTCCTGACTTTC
CDR3 protein: CASRRVSGANVLTF

clone size: .
D gene: .
V gene: TRBV27
J gene: TRBJ1-5
CDR3 DNA: TGTGCCAGCAGCCGGACAGTGACTAGCAATCAGCCCCAGCATTTT
CDR3 protein: CASSRTVTSNQPQHF

clone size: .
D gene: TRBD1
V gene: TRBV5-5
J gene: TRBJ2-2
CDR3 DNA: TGTGCCAGCAGCTTGAAGGACAGGATCACCGGGGAGCTGTTTTTT
CDR3 protein: CASSLKDRITGELFF

clone size: .
D gene: .
V gene: TRBV19
J gene: TRBJ1-2
CDR3 DNA: TGTGCCAGTAGATTCGGACAATCGAACTATGGCTACACCTTC
CDR3 protein: CASRFGQSNYGYTF

clone size: .
D gene: TRBD2
V gene: TRBV2
J gene: TRBJ2-2
CDR3 DNA: TGTGCCAGCAGTGCCGGGACTAGCGGGGTCTCAGGGACCGGGGAGCTGTTTTTT
CDR3 protein: CASSAGTSGVSGTGELFF

clone size: .
D gene: .
V gene: TRBV4-2
J gene: TRBJ1-3
CDR3 DNA: TGTGCCAGCAGCCAAGATCCGATCGGTGTGACAGGTCGAACTGGAAACACCATATATTTT
CDR3 protein: CASSQDPIGVTGRTGNTIYF

clone size: .
D gene: .
V gene: TRBV6-6
J gene: TRBJ2-6
CDR3 DNA: TGTGCCAGCAGTTACTTTGCTATTGGGGCCAACGGCCTGACTTTC
CDR3 protein: CASSYFAIGANGLTF

clone size: .
D gene: TRBD1
V gene: TRBV5-5
J gene: TRBJ2-7
CDR3 DNA: TGTGCCAGCAGCTTGACCGACAGGGCCCCCTACGAGCAGTACTTC
CDR3 protein: CASSLTDRAPYEQYF

clone size: few
D gene: TRBD1
V gene: TRBV9
J gene: TRBJ2-5
CDR3 DNA: TGTGCCAGCAGCGTAGTGGGACAGGGGAGCGAGACCCAGTACTTC
CDR3 protein: CASSVVGQGSETQYF

clone size: .
D gene: TRBD1
V gene: TRBV30
J gene: TRBJ1-1
CDR3 DNA: TGTGCCGCCCGCTACGGGACAGAAAGGGGTGAAGCTTTCTTT
CDR3 protein: CAARYGTERGEAFF

clone size: .
D gene: .
V gene: TRBV4-2
J gene: TRBJ1-1
CDR3 DNA: TGTGCCAGCAGCCCGGAACAGATTAGTGAAGCTTTCTTT
CDR3 protein: CASSPEQISEAFF

clone size: once
D gene: TRBD1
V gene: TRBV13
J gene: TRBJ2-1
CDR3 DNA: TGTGCCAGCAGCGAGGGACAGGGAGGCCCATACGATGAGCAGTTCTTC
CDR3 protein: CASSEGQGGPYDEQFF

clone size: .
D gene: TRBD2
V gene: TRBV5-8
J gene: TRBJ2-3
CDR3 DNA: TGTGCCAGCACCAGGACTAGCGGAAACACAGATACGCAGTATTTT
CDR3 protein: CASTRTSGNTDTQYF